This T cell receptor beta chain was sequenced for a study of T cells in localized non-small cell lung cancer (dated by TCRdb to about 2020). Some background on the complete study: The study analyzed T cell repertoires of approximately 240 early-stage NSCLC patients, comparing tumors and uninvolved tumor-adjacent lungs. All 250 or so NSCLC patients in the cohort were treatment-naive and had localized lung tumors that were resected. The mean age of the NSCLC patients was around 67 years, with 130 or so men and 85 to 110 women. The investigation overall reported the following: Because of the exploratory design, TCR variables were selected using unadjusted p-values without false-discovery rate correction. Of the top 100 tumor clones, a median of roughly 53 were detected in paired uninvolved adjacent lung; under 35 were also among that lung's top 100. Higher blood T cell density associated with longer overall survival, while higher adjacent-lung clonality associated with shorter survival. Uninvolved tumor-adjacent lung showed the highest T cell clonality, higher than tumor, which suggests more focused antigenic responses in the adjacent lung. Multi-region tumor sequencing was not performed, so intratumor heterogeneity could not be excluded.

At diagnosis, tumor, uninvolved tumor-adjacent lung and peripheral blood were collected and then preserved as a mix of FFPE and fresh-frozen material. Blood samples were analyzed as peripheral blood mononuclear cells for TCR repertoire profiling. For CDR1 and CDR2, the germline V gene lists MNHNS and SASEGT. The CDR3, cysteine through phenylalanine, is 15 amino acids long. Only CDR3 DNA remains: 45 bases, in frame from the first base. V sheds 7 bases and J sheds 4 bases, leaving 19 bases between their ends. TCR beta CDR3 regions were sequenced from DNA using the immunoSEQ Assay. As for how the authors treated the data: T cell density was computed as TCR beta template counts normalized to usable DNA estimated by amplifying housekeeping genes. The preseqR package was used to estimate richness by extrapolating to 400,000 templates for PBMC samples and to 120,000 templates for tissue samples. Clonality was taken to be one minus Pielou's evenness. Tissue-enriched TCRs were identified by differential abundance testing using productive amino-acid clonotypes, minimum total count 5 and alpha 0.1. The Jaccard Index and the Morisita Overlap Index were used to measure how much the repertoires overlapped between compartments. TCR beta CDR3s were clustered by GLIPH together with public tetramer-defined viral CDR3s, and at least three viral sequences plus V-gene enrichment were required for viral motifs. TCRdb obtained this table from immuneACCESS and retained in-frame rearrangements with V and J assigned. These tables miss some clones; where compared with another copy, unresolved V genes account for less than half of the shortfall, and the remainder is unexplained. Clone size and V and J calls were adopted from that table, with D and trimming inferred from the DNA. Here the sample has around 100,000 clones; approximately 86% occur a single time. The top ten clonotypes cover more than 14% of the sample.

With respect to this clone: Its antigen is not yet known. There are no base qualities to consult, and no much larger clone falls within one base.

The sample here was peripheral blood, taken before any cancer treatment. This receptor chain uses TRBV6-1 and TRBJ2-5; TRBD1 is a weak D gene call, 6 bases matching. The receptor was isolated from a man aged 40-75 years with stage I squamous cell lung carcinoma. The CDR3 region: CASTFGPTGGETQYF. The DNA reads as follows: TGTGCCAGCACCTTCGGACCGACAGGAGGAGAGACCCAGTACTTC.